This entry lists 26 T cell receptor beta chains sequenced from one sample in a study of blood T cell repertoires in COVID-19. Measured with immunoSEQ multiplex PCR; TCRdb has only the in-frame clones, and not every one. The sample has a few hundred thousand clones; approximately 83% are singletons. Source material: peripheral blood. These receptors were taken from a woman in her 70s with acute or convalescent COVID-19.

The V and J genes are TRBV7-8 and TRBJ2-7; D gene unclear. The V end was cut by 5 bases, the J end by 5 bases, with 19 bases between. Per the germline V gene, CDR1 is SGHVS and CDR2 is FQNEAQ. The CDR3 spans 15 residues. The CDR3 DNA is TGTGCCAGCAGCCGAGCTGGCAGTCCTTCCGACGAGCAGTACTTC. This gives the protein CASSRAGSPSDEQYF.

In DNA form, the CDR3 reads TGTGCCAGCAGTTTAACGACACCTGCCTATGGCTACACCTTC. Amino acids: CASSLTTPAYGYTF. The chain couples TRBV27 to TRBJ1-2, with D unclear. Germline CDR1 and CDR2: MNHEY and SMNVEV (reference sequence). This CDR3 region has 14 residues. V was pared by 2 bases and J by 4 bases, with 11 bases between.

The chain uses TRBV27 and TRBJ1-1, with D possibly TRBD1 on 6 matching bases. The V gene lost 2 bases and the J gene lost 4 bases, with 17 bases spanning the gap. Germline V gives CDR1 MNHEY, CDR2 SMNVEV (reference sequence). The CDR3 runs 16 residues. CDR3 sequence reads: CASSLNPQGLGTEAFF. The CDR3 DNA sequence: TGTGCCAGCAGTTTAAACCCCCAGGGGCTAGGCACTGAAGCTTTCTTT.

The chain joins TRBV5-5 to TRBJ2-7; D is possibly TRBD1 (7 bases). Germline V gene data show CDR1 as SGHKS and CDR2 as YYEKEE (reference sequence). V was clipped by 3 bases and J by 3 bases, with 10 bases between them. The CDR3 covers 13 residues. CDR3 nucleotide sequence: TGTGCCAGCAGCTCCAGGGGGGACTACGAGCAGTACTTC. Amino acid sequence: CASSSRGDYEQYF.

The CDR3 region is CAPDGRTAYEQYF. For the CDR3, the DNA is TGTGCCCCCGATGGCCGTACAGCCTACGAGCAGTACTTC. This chain connects TRBV21-1 to TRBJ2-7; the D call in the table, TRBD1, was not verified against the DNA. TRBV21-1 is shown as a pseudogene. The CDR3 is made up of 13 amino acids.

This rearrangement joins TRBV2 to TRBJ2-1, with 7 bases identical to TRBD2. V trimming: 8 bases; J trimming: 8 bases; junction bases outside the gene matches: 15. Germline V gene lookup returns CDR1 SNHLY and CDR2 FYNNEI. CDR3 length equals 15 residues. The CDR3 region is CASLKERGQSDEQFF. The CDR3 DNA is TGTGCCAGCCTCAAGGAGCGGGGTCAAAGCGATGAGCAGTTCTTC.

The genes are TRBV2 and TRBJ1-2, with D maybe TRBD1 (5 bases). The germline V gene has CDR1 SNHLY and CDR2 FYNNEI. The CDR3 extends over 12 amino acids. Trimming pared 7 bases from V and 6 bases from J, leaving 12 bases between. The CDR3 DNA reads TGTGCCAGCACCCAACGGGGGGATGGCTACACCTTC. This encodes CASTQRGDGYTF. Full variable domain (rest looked up from reference TRBV2 and TRBJ1-2): EPEVTQTPSHQVTQMGQEVILRCVPISNHLYFYWYRQILGQKVEFLVSFYNNEISEKSEIFDDQFSVERPDGSNFTLKIRSTKLEDSAMYFCASTQRGDGYTFGSGTRLTVV.

This clone showed up just once. The V and J genes are TRBV5-1 and TRBJ2-3, with 10 nucleotides matching TRBD1. The ends lost 4 bases at V and 4 bases at J; junction bases unmatched: 6. CDR3 size: 15 residues. Germline CDR1 reads SGHRS; CDR2 reads YFSETQ. The chain's CDR3 is CASSPDRGQSDTQYF. CDR3 in DNA: TGCGCCAGCAGCCCAGACAGGGGGCAGTCAGATACGCAGTATTTT.

This clone occurred once. This chain links TRBV24-1 with TRBJ2-7; D possibly corresponds to TRBD1 (5 bases). Trimming shortened V by 4 bases and J by 2 bases, and 17 bases separated the two germline ends. The CDR3 has 16 residues. Germline V lookup: CDR1 KGHDR, CDR2 SFDVKD. The CDR3 sequence is CATSDSSGKNAYEQYF. The CDR3 nucleotides are TGTGCCACCAGTGACTCCTCAGGGAAGAATGCCTACGAGCAGTACTTC.

The chain joins TRBV10-3 to TRBJ1-2, with D possibly matching TRBD1 (6 bases). V was cut by 8 bases and J by 3 bases, with 13 bases left in between. This CDR3 comprises 13 residues. The germline CDR1 and CDR2 sequences are ENHRY and SYGVKD. CDR3 coding DNA: TGTGCCATCTGGTCGGACAGCCACTATGGCTACACCTTC. Its translation: CAIWSDSHYGYTF.

The chain uses TRBV4-2 and TRBJ2-3; 9 bases agree with TRBD2. Germline values: CDR1 LGHNA, CDR2 YNFKEQ. This CDR3 spans 15 amino acids. V trimming: 4 bases; J trimming: 0 bases; junction bases outside the gene matches: 2. This chain's CDR3 is CASSPSGASTDTQYF. Here the CDR3 DNA reads TGTGCCAGCAGCCCTAGCGGGGCGAGCACAGATACGCAGTATTTT.

This clone was counted between two and nine times. At one of its ends the junction is not consistent with the germline gene, which may arise from a read error. The rearrangement joins TRBV5-1 to TRBJ1-1; possible D gene TRBD1, 5 bases. The V gene's germline CDR1 is SGHRS and CDR2 YFSETQ. This CDR3 comprises 14 residues. CDR3 region: CASSGGGGNAEAFF. The CDR3 DNA reads TGCGCCAGCAGCGGGGGAGGTGGGAACGCTGAAGCTTTCTTT.

This clone was counted a few times. The chain's CDR3 is CAWGQGGTEAFF. In DNA form, the CDR3 reads TGTGCCTGGGGACAGGGAGGAACTGAAGCTTTCTTT. This sequence joins TRBV30 and TRBJ1-1; 8 bases align to TRBD1. V lost 5 bases, J lost 5 bases, and 4 bases stayed unmatched. Germline values: CDR1 GTSNPN, CDR2 SVGIG (reference sequence). There are 12 residues in the CDR3.

This sequence joins TRBV7-6 and TRBJ2-3, with TRBD1 identical over 9 bases. This CDR3 is built from 15 residues. Trimming cost V 4 bases and J 6 bases; bases outside gene matches: 8. The germline V gene has CDR1 SGHVS and CDR2 FNYEAQ. The CDR3 sequence: CASSSQGARADTQYF. For the CDR3, the DNA is TGTGCCAGCAGCTCACAGGGGGCACGGGCGGATACGCAGTATTTT.

This clone has a handful of counts. The rearrangement joins TRBV7-9 to TRBJ1-6; perhaps TRBD1 as D (5 bases). Germline CDR1 and CDR2: SEHNR and FQNEAQ (reference sequence). The CDR3 has 13 residues. Trimming took off 2 bases at V and 8 bases at J, with 7 bases between the two ends. This CDR3 reads CASSLKGDSPLHF. The CDR3 nucleotides read TGTGCCAGCAGCTTAAAAGGGGATTCACCCCTCCACTTT.

This clone has only one observation. Sequence at one end of the junction differs from germline and may be a read error. V and J are TRBV7-7 and TRBJ2-7, with TRBD1 matching 10 bases. This CDR3 contains 15 residues. Germline V gene lookup returns CDR1 SSHAT and CDR2 FNYEAQ (reference sequence). The CDR3 DNA follows: TGTGCTAGCAGCGCCGGGACAGGGGCTGGGAACGAGCAGTACTTC. Its translation is CASSAGTGAGNEQYF.

The genes are TRBV2 and TRBJ1-4; tentatively, D is TRBD1 (5 bases). The CDR3 has 15 residues. V gave up 8 bases and J gave up 0 bases, with 13 bases separating them. CDR1 SNHLY and CDR2 FYNNEI come from the germline V gene. The CDR3 loop is CASRRGWPTNEKLFF. Here the CDR3 DNA reads TGTGCCAGCCGTCGGGGGTGGCCAACTAATGAAAAACTGTTTTTT.

V usage is TRBV11-1 and J usage is TRBJ2-5; D gene unclear. With 4 bases removed from V and 4 bases from J, the gap between germline ends came to 10 bases. Germline CDR1 reads SGHAT; CDR2 reads FQDESV (reference sequence). This CDR3 has 13 residues. The CDR3 bases are TGTGCCAGCAGCTCGCCAGGAAGAGAGACCCAGTACTTC. It specifies CASSSPGRETQYF.

CDR3 in DNA: TGTGCCAGCAGCGCCGGCAGGGGGGAAGCTTTCTTT. Its protein product is CASSAGRGEAFF. The chain uses TRBV7-2 and TRBJ1-1; TRBD1 aligns across 7 bases. Germline V lookup: CDR1 SGHTA, CDR2 FQGNSA. The CDR3 spans 12 residues. The ends lost 5 bases at V and 8 bases at J; junction bases unmatched: 5.

This sequence joins TRBV5-1 and TRBJ2-3, with TRBD2 as a possible D gene (5 bases). With 7 bases removed from V and 4 bases from J, the gap between germline ends came to 19 bases. The CDR3 contains 15 residues. Germline V gene lookup returns CDR1 SGHRS and CDR2 YFSETQ. The CDR3 protein is CASGIGSRGSDTQYF. CDR3 nucleotides: TGCGCCAGCGGAATCGGGTCCCGGGGATCAGATACGCAGTATTTT. Supplemented by reference TRBV5-1 and TRBJ2-3, the full variable domain reads KAGVTQTPRYLIKTRGQQVTLSCSPISGHRSVSWYQQTPGQGLQFLFEYFSETQRNKGNFPGRFSGRQFSNSRSEMNVSTLELGDSALYLCASGIGSRGSDTQYFGPGTRLTVL.

The V call is TRBV13, the J call TRBJ2-2; possibly TRBD2 for D (6 bases). The CDR3 covers 14 residues. The germline CDR1 and CDR2 sequences are PRHDT and FYEKMQ (reference sequence). V lost 5 bases and J lost 7, with 14 bases in between. In nucleotides, the CDR3 is TGTGCCAGCAGCCCCGGGAGATTCGGCGGGGAGCTGTTTTTT. This encodes CASSPGRFGGELFF.

This clone was seen once. The same CDR3 also results from other DNA sequences found in this sample. The rearrangement links TRBV6-5 to TRBJ1-1; TRBD1 matches at 7 bases. The V and J ends lost 2 bases and 4 bases, in that order; junction bases with no gene match: 4. CDR1 is MNHEY and CDR2 is SVGAGI in the germline V gene. The CDR3 has 14 residues. For the CDR3, the DNA is TGTGCCAGCAGTTACAGAGGGGGCGGCACTGAAGCTTTCTTT. This codes for CASSYRGGGTEAFF.

The V and J genes are TRBV19 and TRBJ1-6; weak D call: TRBD1 (6 bases). The V gene's germline CDR1 is LNHDA and CDR2 SQIVND (reference sequence). V dropped 5 bases and J dropped 7 bases, with 12 bases sitting between them. This CDR3 spans 14 amino acids. This CDR3 is CASSSGQRNSPLHF. In DNA form, the CDR3 reads TGTGCCAGTAGTTCGGGACAACGCAATTCACCCCTCCACTTT.

The CDR3 sequence is CASRAVGGQFETQYF. The CDR3 DNA sequence: TGCGCCAGCAGGGCCGTGGGGGGGCAGTTCGAGACCCAGTACTTC. V is TRBV4-1 and J is TRBJ2-5; perhaps TRBD2 as D (7 bases). Germline CDR1 and CDR2: MGHRA and YSYEKL. The CDR3 is 15 residues long. V was cut by 6 bases and J by 5 bases, with 19 bases left in between.

This rearrangement joins TRBV16 to TRBJ2-7; D perhaps matches TRBD1 (6 bases). This CDR3 is built from 13 residues. CDR1 is KGHSY and CDR2 is FQNENV in the germline V gene. The germline V and J ends were trimmed by 0 bases and 6 bases, with 9 bases remaining between them. CDR3 residues: CASSQSRDTEQYF. The CDR3 region has the DNA TGTGCCAGCAGCCAATCGAGGGACACCGAGCAGTACTTC.

The CDR3 region is CASSLDAGRGTEAFF. CDR3 bases: TGCGCCAGCAGCTTGGATGCGGGGCGAGGCACTGAAGCTTTCTTT. The gene calls are TRBV5-1 and TRBJ1-1; TRBD1 is a possible D gene (5 bases). Between the trimmed V and J ends, which lost 0 bases and 4 bases, there was a span of 13 bases. Germline CDR1 reads SGHRS; CDR2 reads YFSETQ. The CDR3 has 15 amino acids.